What follows are 25 T cell receptor beta chains derived from one specimen sequenced in a study of blood T cell repertoires in COVID-19. The data were produced by immunoSEQ multiplex PCR, yet TCRdb's version contains in-frame clones alone and is incomplete. The table has fewer than 200,000 clones, around 90% seen once. Sequenced input: peripheral blood. The receptor source for this set is a young man with COVID-19, enrolled during active disease.

The genes are TRBV27 and TRBJ2-7; a weak D match, TRBD1 (6 bases). This CDR3 spans 15 amino acids. Trimming removed 4 bases from V and 5 bases from J, with 18 bases in between. CDR1 and CDR2 (germline): MNHEY, SMNVEV (reference sequence). CDR3 protein: CASSYRVRSLHEQYF. The CDR3 bases are TGTGCCAGCAGTTACAGGGTACGTTCCCTTCACGAGCAGTACTTC.

This chain links TRBV24-1 with TRBJ1-3, with D tentatively TRBD1 (6 bases). Trimming removed 12 bases at V and 4 bases at J, with 15 bases between. Germline CDR1 reads KGHDR; CDR2 reads SFDVKD. The length of the CDR3 is 13 residues. The CDR3 DNA follows: TGTGCCCAACGGGCAGGGGTCGGAAACACCATATATTTT. Translated, it gives CAQRAGVGNTIYF.

Comment on this clone: The junction differs from germline at one of its ends, possibly a read error. This rearrangement joins TRBV7-2 to TRBJ1-4; D perhaps matches TRBD1 (5 bases). Germline V gene data show CDR1 as SGHTA and CDR2 as FQGNSA. This CDR3 is built from 19 residues. The CDR3 nucleotides are TGTGCCAGCAGCTTAGATAAGGACAAGTTCCCGACAACTAATGAAAAACTGCTTTTT. This translates into CASSLDKDKFPTTNEKLLF.

This clone has a single count. The V call is TRBV29-1, the J call TRBJ2-6, with TRBD1 identical over 12 bases. With 5 bases clipped from V and 1 base from J, the junction kept 9 bases outside the gene matches. There are 18 residues in the CDR3. In germline, CDR1 is SQVTM, CDR2 ANQGSEA. CDR3 protein: CSVFGPGQGASGANVLTF. The CDR3 nucleotides read TGCAGCGTTTTTGGGCCGGGACAGGGGGCTTCTGGGGCCAACGTCCTGACTTTC.

CDR3 region: CASSFGQGEPPEGGYTF. As DNA, the CDR3 is TGTGCCAGCAGCTTCGGACAGGGCGAGCCCCCGGAGGGCGGCTACACCTTC. The chain joins TRBV28 to TRBJ1-2; 8 nucleotides agree with TRBD1. V lost 6 bases, J lost 8 bases, and 20 bases stayed unmatched. The CDR3 length is 17 residues. Looked up from germline, CDR1 is MDHEN and CDR2 is SYDVKM.

V usage is TRBV28 and J usage is TRBJ1-6; possible D gene TRBD1, 5 bases. In germline, CDR1 is MDHEN, CDR2 SYDVKM. V lost 6 bases and J lost 9, with 15 bases in between. This CDR3 has 14 amino acids. The CDR3 loop reads CASSRSGEGSPLHF. Here the CDR3 DNA reads TGTGCCAGCAGCCGATCGGGGGAGGGTTCACCCCTCCACTTT.

This sequence joins TRBV2 and TRBJ2-1; 8 bases match TRBD1. V shed 4 bases and J 6 bases; nucleotides not matched to a gene: 8. CDR3 length: 15 amino acids. Germline V gene data show CDR1 as SNHLY and CDR2 as FYNNEI. CDR3 region: CASSAGTGQVNEQFF. The CDR3, as DNA: TGTGCCAGCAGTGCCGGGACAGGCCAGGTCAATGAGCAGTTCTTC.

The chain is built from TRBV24-1 and TRBJ2-7; TRBD1 is a possible D gene (5 bases). V lost 2 bases and J 0 bases, leaving 16 bases between the germline ends. The CDR3 length is 17 residues. The V gene's germline CDR1 is KGHDR and CDR2 SFDVKD. The CDR3 DNA is TGTGCCACCAGTGATTCCCGCAGGGCAGGTAGCTCCTACGAGCAGTACTTC. It yields the protein CATSDSRRAGSSYEQYF.

This chain joins TRBV24-1 and TRBJ2-5; 14 bases agree with TRBD2. The CDR3 consists of 15 residues. Germline V lookup: CDR1 KGHDR, CDR2 SFDVKD. Germline trimming cut 2 bases from V and 5 bases from J; bases unmatched to any gene: 0. The CDR3 loop is CATSDWTSGRETQYF. The DNA for the CDR3 is TGTGCCACCAGTGATTGGACTAGCGGGAGGGAGACCCAGTACTTC.

The chain couples TRBV4-3 to TRBJ1-4, with D uncertain. CDR1 and CDR2 (germline): LGHNA, YSLEER. CDR3 length: 13 amino acids. Trimming pared 4 bases from V and 7 bases from J, leaving 10 bases between. The CDR3 sequence is CASSPRGREKLFF. The CDR3 nucleotides read TGCGCCAGCAGCCCCCGAGGCCGTGAAAAACTGTTTTTT.

The chain employs TRBV10-3 and TRBJ2-1; 7 bases agree with TRBD1. V was pared by 6 bases and J by 0 bases, with 5 bases of the junction left unmatched. The germline V gene encodes CDR1 ENHRY and CDR2 SYGVKD. The CDR3 runs 15 residues. CDR3 protein: CAISPRDSSYNEQFF. CDR3 nucleotide sequence: TGTGCCATCAGCCCCCGGGACAGCTCCTACAATGAGCAGTTCTTC.

CDR3: CASSYNVFTQVGTSGENTGELFF. The CDR3 DNA reads TGTGCCAGCAGTTATAATGTCTTCACACAAGTGGGGACTAGCGGGGAGAACACCGGGGAGCTGTTTTTT. The chain links TRBV6-8 to TRBJ2-2; 13 bases line up with TRBD2. The CDR3 sequence is 23 residues long. Looked up from germline, CDR1 is MNHGY and CDR2 is SAAAGT. The V segment lost 3 bases and the J segment 1 base; nucleotides outside the gene matches: 20.

The V call is TRBV11-2, the J call TRBJ2-7, with 12 bases that match TRBD2. Losses at the gene ends were 5 bases for V and 3 bases for J; bases not matched to a gene: 5. This CDR3 has 15 residues. Germline V gives CDR1 SGHAT, CDR2 FQNNGV. The CDR3 here is CASSRRTSGIYEQYF. CDR3 in DNA: TGTGCCAGCAGCAGACGGACTAGCGGGATCTACGAGCAGTACTTC.

This clone has more than one count but fewer than ten. The rearrangement uses TRBV19 and TRBJ1-2, with unresolved D. CDR3 length: 14 amino acids. CDR1 and CDR2 from the germline V gene are LNHDA and SQIVND (reference sequence). V lost 5 bases to trimming and J lost 2 bases, with 12 bases between them. The CDR3 DNA reads TGTGCCAGTAGTTCCCGGACGGGAAACTATGGCTACACCTTC. It translates to CASSSRTGNYGYTF.

The chain is built from TRBV3-1 (or the pseudogene TRBV3-2) and TRBJ1-5; D is undetermined. Germline V lookup: CDR1 LGHDT, CDR2 YNNKEL (reference sequence). The CDR3 spans 14 residues. The V and J ends lost 0 bases and 7 bases respectively, with 10 bases between them. The CDR3 bases are TGTGCCAGCAGCCAAGACAGGATAAGACAGCCCCAGCATTTT. It specifies CASSQDRIRQPQHF.

The chain recombines TRBV28 with TRBJ1-1; 10 bases line up with TRBD1. Per germline, CDR1 MDHEN and CDR2 SYDVKM. Trimming at V came to 4 bases and at J to 3 bases, leaving 14 bases not matched to a gene. The CDR3 sequence is 18 residues long. The CDR3 region is CASSCIRPPGQGDTEAFF. CDR3 sequence (DNA): TGTGCCAGCAGTTGTATACGCCCACCCGGACAGGGGGACACTGAAGCTTTCTTT.

V and J are TRBV30 and TRBJ2-7, with D tentatively TRBD2 (6 bases). Germline loops: CDR1 GTSNPN, CDR2 SVGIG (reference sequence). The CDR3 consists of 13 residues. Trimming pared 2 bases from V and 6 bases from J, leaving 14 bases between. The CDR3: CAWSPGVHGEQYF. DNA of the CDR3: TGTGCCTGGAGTCCGGGAGTTCACGGCGAGCAGTACTTC.

This rearrangement joins TRBV5-6 to TRBJ1-3; TRBD1 matches at 8 bases. The germline CDR1 and CDR2 sequences are SGHDT and YYEEEE. The CDR3 has 14 residues. V lost 5 bases and J lost 2; bases outside the gene matches: 3. The CDR3 DNA is TGTGCCAGCAGGACGACAGGGGCTGGAAACACCATATATTTT. This codes for CASRTTGAGNTIYF.

The genes are TRBV14 and TRBJ2-2; D possibly corresponds to TRBD2 (6 bases). The germline CDR1 and CDR2 sequences are SGHDN and FVKESK. Trimming stripped 4 bases from V and 7 bases from J, with 13 bases between. CDR3 size: 14 residues. The CDR3 spells CASSPRLDNGELFF. The CDR3 region has the DNA TGTGCCAGCAGCCCCCGACTAGATAACGGGGAGCTGTTTTTT.

The J gene is TRBJ2-3, the V gene TRBV9; 9 nucleotides agree with TRBD1. Germline V CDR1 and CDR2: SGDLS, YYNGEE. Germline trimming cut 2 bases from V and 3 bases from J; bases unmatched to any gene: 7. CDR3 length: 16 residues. The CDR3: CASSVPGQGMTDTQYF. CDR3 in DNA: TGTGCCAGCAGCGTCCCGGGACAGGGTATGACAGATACGCAGTATTTT.

This chain joins TRBV4-1 and TRBJ1-3, with TRBD1 identical over 12 bases. Germline V CDR1 and CDR2: MGHRA, YSYEKL. The CDR3 consists of 17 residues. V was clipped by 4 bases and J by 1 base; unmatched bases: 5. The CDR3 spells CASSRWDRGRSGNTIYF. The CDR3 DNA reads TGCGCCAGCAGCCGGTGGGACAGGGGGCGATCTGGAAACACCATATATTTT.

The CDR3 region is CASSPPRGLSYEQYF. In DNA form, the CDR3 reads TGTGCCAGCAGTCCCCCGAGAGGTTTGTCCTACGAGCAGTACTTC. This sequence joins TRBV28 and TRBJ2-7; no clear D. V lost 5 bases and J lost 1, with 15 bases in between. This CDR3 is built from 15 residues. Germline V gives CDR1 MDHEN, CDR2 SYDVKM.

The chain employs TRBV2 and TRBJ2-4, with 7 nucleotides matching TRBD1. The junction had 4 bases not matched to a gene; V was cut back by 5 bases and J by 0 bases. Germline V lookup: CDR1 SNHLY, CDR2 FYNNEI. This CDR3 has 15 amino acids. The CDR3 DNA is TGTGCCAGCAGTACCACAGGGGTAGCCAAAAACATTCAGTACTTC. Translated, it gives CASSTTGVAKNIQYF.

This chain joins TRBV2 and TRBJ1-6; D unclear. CDR1 and CDR2 (germline): SNHLY, FYNNEI. The CDR3 is 14 residues long. V dropped 6 bases and J dropped 6 bases, with 12 bases sitting between them. The CDR3 protein is CASRPLAPNSPLHF. CDR3 nucleotide sequence: TGTGCCAGCAGGCCCTTAGCCCCTAATTCACCCCTCCACTTT. Complete variable domain (other parts from reference TRBV2 and TRBJ1-6): EPEVTQTPSHQVTQMGQEVILRCVPISNHLYFYWYRQILGQKVEFLVSFYNNEISEKSEIFDDQFSVERPDGSNFTLKIRSTKLEDSAMYFCASRPLAPNSPLHFGNGTRLTVT.

This clone was observed once. Its ends do not fully match the called genes, so a read error is possible. The chain carries TRBV5-4 and TRBJ1-4; D gene uncertain. The CDR3 loop spans 15 amino acids. From germline, CDR1 is SGHNT and CDR2 YYREEE (reference sequence). The CDR3 protein is CASSLDFATNEKLLF. CDR3 DNA: TGTGCCAGCAGCTTGGATTTTGCGACTAATGAAAAACTGCTTTTT.